The entry that follows covers one TCR beta chain sequence. This sample stems from a study of cytomegalovirus exposure and HLA in healthy donors. CDR1 and CDR2 (germline): LNHDA, SQIVND (reference sequence). The CDR3 spans 16 residues. V lost 6 bases, J lost 0 bases, and 15 bases lay in between. Sequencing used immunoSEQ multiplex PCR; TCRdb keeps in-frame clones, though not all of them. The data hold under 200,000 clones, with 95% to 97% observed a single time. The clonotype originates from a woman younger than 30 in good health and CMV-seronegative. The sequencing input was PBMCs. This chain uses TRBV19 with TRBJ1-3; D call uncertain. This CDR3 is CASSPLHRGSGNTIYF. In nucleotides, the CDR3 is TGTGCCAGTAGCCCCCTCCATCGGGGCTCTGGAAACACCATATATTTT. Full variable domain (remainder filled in from reference TRBV19 and TRBJ1-3): DGGITQSPKYLFRKEGQNVTLSCEQNLNHDAMYWYRQDPGQGLRLIYYSQIVNDFQKGDIAEGYSVSREKKESFPLTVTSAQKNPTAFYLCASSPLHRGSGNTIYFGEGSWLTVV.